What follows are 28 T cell receptor beta chains derived from one specimen sequenced in a study of cytomegalovirus exposure and HLA in healthy donors. This PCR relied on a set of 60 Vbeta primers and 13 Jbeta primers. Only in-frame clones appear in the TCRdb table, and some are missing; sequencing was by immunoSEQ multiplex PCR. The sample lists about 140,000 clones, 75% occurring once. Sequencing was done on a sample of PBMCs. These receptors were taken from a man aged 35-49 years in good health and CMV-seronegative.

The rearrangement joins TRBV2 to TRBJ1-6; D gene uncertain. Germline V gene data show CDR1 as SNHLY and CDR2 as FYNNEI. V lost 6 bases, J lost 7 bases, and 13 bases lay in between. The CDR3 has 14 residues. CDR3 sequence: CASSVALVNSPLHF. The CDR3 nucleotides read TGTGCCAGCAGCGTGGCCCTGGTGAATTCACCCCTCCACTTT.

This clone was observed a few times. This chain uses TRBV19 with TRBJ1-3, with a tentative D call TRBD1 (5 bases). The CDR3 extends over 16 amino acids. The germline gives CDR1 LNHDA, CDR2 SQIVND (reference sequence). The V end lost 4 bases, the J end lost 5 bases, and 18 bases lay between the germline ends. The CDR3 reads CASSTPGEGVRNTIYF. The CDR3 region has the DNA TGTGCCAGTAGTACGCCGGGGGAGGGTGTCCGAAACACCATATATTTT.

The chain is built from TRBV29-1 and TRBJ1-1; D is possibly TRBD1 (6 bases). Trimming removed 7 bases from V and 12 bases from J, with 18 bases in between. CDR1 is SQVTM, CDR2 ANQGSEA, per germline. The CDR3 sequence is 11 residues long. Here the CDR3 DNA reads TGCAGCGGAGGGTCGGGGAGGGGGTCTTTCTTT. Its protein is CSGGSGRGSFF.

This clone occurred a few times. The rearrangement uses TRBV7-2 and TRBJ1-5; 8 bases align to TRBD1. CDR3 length: 18 amino acids. J lost 1 base, V lost 1 base, and 9 bases had no gene match. Germline-derived CDR1 and CDR2 are SGHTA and FQGNSA. The CDR3 DNA follows: TGTGCCAGCAGCTTAGTCGGCAGGGGGCATCTGAGCAATCAGCCCCAGCATTTT. It encodes CASSLVGRGHLSNQPQHF.

The gene calls are TRBV7-6 and TRBJ2-2; TRBD2 matches 12 bases. The junction had 4 bases not matched to a gene; V was cut back by 4 bases and J by 7 bases. The CDR3 length is 15 residues. Germline V gene lookup returns CDR1 SGHVS and CDR2 FNYEAQ. The DNA for the CDR3 is TGTGCCAGCAGCTCGACTAGCGGGGGAGTCGGGGAGCTGTTTTTT. It codes for CASSSTSGGVGELFF.

This chain joins TRBV5-1 and TRBJ1-1, with TRBD1 matching 9 bases. The CDR3 loop spans 16 amino acids. The trim removed 4 bases at V and 0 bases at J, leaving 7 bases unmatched. The germline gives CDR1 SGHRS, CDR2 YFSETQ. CDR3 region: CASSLGTGPMNTEAFF. DNA for the CDR3: TGCGCCAGCAGCCTAGGGACAGGGCCAATGAACACTGAAGCTTTCTTT.

This clone was observed a single time. The J gene is TRBJ2-7, the V gene TRBV7-3; the D gene is possibly TRBD2 (6 bases). Germline V lookup: CDR1 SGHTA, CDR2 FQGTGA. V lost 6 bases to trimming and J lost 3 bases, with 15 bases between them. This CDR3 has 14 residues. The CDR3 sequence: CASRPRDSDYEQYF. The CDR3 coding sequence is TGTGCCAGCAGACCCCGGGACTCGGACTACGAGCAGTACTTC. Filled out from reference TRBV7-3 and TRBJ2-7, the complete variable domain reads GAGVSQTPSNKVTEKGKYVELRCDPISGHTALYWYRQSLGQGPEFLIYFQGTGAADDSGLPNDRFFAVRPEGSVSTLKIQRTERGDSAVYLCASRPRDSDYEQYFGPGTRLTVT.

The chain employs TRBV5-4 and TRBJ2-5, with TRBD2 matching over 14 bases. Trimming removed 4 bases from V and 7 bases from J; junction bases left unmatched: 12. CDR1 and CDR2 (germline): SGHNT, YYREEE (reference sequence). The CDR3 contains 17 residues. The CDR3 nucleotides read TGTGCCAGCAGCCTCGGACTAGCGGGGGGACCAAGGGGGACCCAGTACTTC. This translates into CASSLGLAGGPRGTQYF.

The chain employs TRBV11-2 and TRBJ2-3, with D perhaps matching TRBD1 (6 bases). With 2 bases removed from V and 6 bases from J, the gap between germline ends came to 12 bases. CDR3 size: 14 residues. Germline CDR1 SGHAT, CDR2 FQNNGV. CDR3 in DNA: TGTGCCAGCAGCTTATACAGGGTGGCGGATACGCAGTATTTT. Protein product: CASSLYRVADTQYF.

The chain carries TRBV6-1 and TRBJ2-7; tentative D call: TRBD2 (5 bases). Trimming took off 4 bases at V and 1 base at J, with 8 bases between the two ends. Looked up from germline, CDR1 is MNHNS and CDR2 is SASEGT. The CDR3 loop spans 13 amino acids. CDR3 residues: CASSVRVSYEQYF. CDR3 nucleotides: TGTGCCAGCAGTGTGAGGGTGTCCTACGAGCAGTACTTC.

The rearrangement uses TRBV7-6 and TRBJ1-2, with 7 bases fitting TRBD1. Per germline, CDR1 SGHVS and CDR2 FNYEAQ. The CDR3 loop spans 14 amino acids. With 6 bases clipped from V and 5 bases from J, the junction kept 9 bases outside the gene matches. CDR3 DNA: TGTGCCAGCAGTTCGAGCCGACAGGGATATGGCTACACCTTC. Translation gives CASSSSRQGYGYTF.

The rearrangement joins TRBV28 to TRBJ2-7; no definite D call. The V gene's germline CDR1 is MDHEN and CDR2 SYDVKM. V was shortened by 1 base and J by 0 bases, with 10 bases between the two germline ends. The CDR3 length is 15 residues. As DNA, the CDR3 is TGTGCCAGCAGTTTATTTTTTATCAGCTCCTACGAGCAGTACTTC. This encodes CASSLFFISSYEQYF.

The V and J genes are TRBV5-1 and TRBJ2-5; 8 bases are a match to TRBD1. The J call is in doubt because the DNA end fits TRBJ2-7 better. The CDR3 runs 15 residues. Looked up from germline, CDR1 is SGHRS and CDR2 is YFSETQ. The CDR3 here is CASSSGTGPGYEQYF. The CDR3 bases are TGCGCCAGCAGCTCAGGGACAGGCCCCGGATACGAGCAGTACTTC.

Comment on this clone: This sample includes further DNA sequences coding for the same CDR3. The rearrangement links TRBV7-9 to TRBJ1-6, with TRBD1 matching 7 bases. CDR3 length equals 14 residues. Germline V gives CDR1 SEHNR, CDR2 FQNEAQ (reference sequence). After removal of 5 bases from V and 8 bases from J, the junction contained 6 bases not matched to a gene. CDR3 coding DNA: TGTGCCAGCAGCCCTCGACAGGGATATTCACCCCTCCACTTT. It codes for CASSPRQGYSPLHF.

This clone was counted a few times. The chain is built from TRBV18 and TRBJ2-7; D is perhaps TRBD2 (6 bases). The CDR3 length is 14 residues. CDR1 is KGHSH and CDR2 is LQKENI in the germline V gene. The V gene lost 3 bases and the J gene lost 3 bases, with 12 bases spanning the gap. CDR3 coding DNA: TGTGCCAGCTCACCTCCTGGGGGGAACTACGAGCAGTACTTC. This codes for CASSPPGGNYEQYF.

The rearrangement joins TRBV11-2 to TRBJ2-7; 8 bases match TRBD2. Germline CDR1 is SGHAT and CDR2 is FQNNGV. V was pared by 0 bases and J by 3 bases, with 10 bases of the junction left unmatched. CDR3 length: 17 amino acids. CDR3 region: CASSLDLNLAGHYEQYF. CDR3 DNA sequence: TGTGCCAGCAGCTTAGACTTAAACCTAGCGGGCCACTACGAGCAGTACTTC.

The chain recombines TRBV18 with TRBJ1-1; D gene ambiguous. The ends were cut back, 2 bases at V and 0 bases at J, with 7 bases in the middle. Germline V gene lookup returns CDR1 KGHSH and CDR2 LQKENI. The CDR3 is 14 amino acids. The DNA of the CDR3 is TGTGCCAGCTCACCAGAGGTGGTGAACACTGAAGCTTTCTTT. Its translation is CASSPEVVNTEAFF.

V gene TRBV28 combines with J gene TRBJ1-1, with D possibly matching TRBD1 (6 bases). This CDR3 has 14 amino acids. V dropped 6 bases and J dropped 1 base, with 12 bases sitting between them. The germline CDR1 and CDR2 sequences are MDHEN and SYDVKM. The chain's CDR3 is CASSLGTKNTEAFF. Here the CDR3 DNA reads TGTGCCAGCAGCTTGGGGACAAAGAACACTGAAGCTTTCTTT.

The V gene is TRBV19, the J gene TRBJ1-2; D unresolved. The length of the CDR3 is 17 residues. V was cut by 7 bases and J by 1 base, with 22 bases left in between. Per germline, CDR1 LNHDA and CDR2 SQIVND (reference sequence). The CDR3 is CASMRTGLIGINYGYTF. The CDR3 coding sequence is TGTGCCAGTATGAGAACCGGCCTCATCGGGATTAACTATGGCTACACCTTC. Based on the CDR3 plus reference TRBV19 and TRBJ1-2, the full variable domain is DGGITQSPKYLFRKEGQNVTLSCEQNLNHDAMYWYRQDPGQGLRLIYYSQIVNDFQKGDIAEGYSVSREKKESFPLTVTSAQKNPTAFYLCASMRTGLIGINYGYTFGSGTRLTVV.

The chain uses TRBV6-1 and TRBJ1-5; 7 bases match TRBD1. Trimming cost V 5 bases and J 7 bases; bases outside gene matches: 8. The germline V gene has CDR1 MNHNS and CDR2 SASEGT. The CDR3 loop spans 14 amino acids. The CDR3 here is CASSPRQGVQPQHF. The CDR3 bases are TGTGCCAGCAGTCCTAGACAGGGCGTCCAGCCCCAGCATTTT.

The rearrangement joins TRBV9 to TRBJ2-3; 9 positions match TRBD2. The CDR3 has 18 residues. V lost 0 bases, J lost 0 bases, and 8 bases stayed unmatched. CDR1 SGDLS and CDR2 YYNGEE come from the germline V gene. The CDR3 loop is CASSVELAGEASTDTQYF. CDR3 coding DNA: TGTGCCAGCAGCGTAGAACTAGCGGGCGAAGCTAGCACAGATACGCAGTATTTT.

This clone was seen a handful of times. This sequence joins TRBV5-6 and TRBJ2-2, with 8 bases lining up with TRBD1. The CDR3 has 16 residues. Germline assignment: CDR1 SGHDT and CDR2 YYEEEE. V was pared by 2 bases and J by 2 bases, with 5 bases of the junction left unmatched. CDR3 DNA: TGTGCCAGCAGCTTACCGGGACAGGAAAACACCGGGGAGCTGTTTTTT. Translating it yields CASSLPGQENTGELFF.

Concerning this clone itself: Relative to the germline gene, one junction end is altered; a read error may explain this. V usage is TRBV5-1 and J usage is TRBJ2-3; 8 nucleotides align to TRBD2. Germline V gives CDR1 SGHRS, CDR2 YFSETQ. The CDR3 length is 14 residues. CDR3 bases: TGCGCCAGCGGCTTGGGACTAGTTGTGGATACGCAGTATTTT. Amino acids: CASGLGLVVDTQYF. The full variable domain, in which reference TRBV5-1 and TRBJ2-3 provide the parts outside the CDR3, is KAGVTQTPRYLIKTRGQQVTLSCSPISGHRSVSWYQQTPGQGLQFLFEYFSETQRNKGNFPGRFSGRQFSNSRSEMNVSTLELGDSALYLCASGLGLVVDTQYFGPGTRLTVL.

The chain employs TRBV6-6 and TRBJ1-1; D uncertain. This CDR3 spans 13 amino acids. In germline, CDR1 is MNHNY, CDR2 SVGAGI (reference sequence). V shed 2 bases and J shed 1 base, with 5 bases lying between them. The CDR3, as DNA: TGTGCCAGCAGTTACGATAGGAACACTGAAGCTTTCTTT. Its translation is CASSYDRNTEAFF.

The chain employs TRBV19 and TRBJ1-4; no clear D gene. V was clipped by 1 base and J by 2 bases, with 5 bases between them. The CDR3 has 14 residues. Germline V CDR1 and CDR2: LNHDA, SQIVND (reference sequence). CDR3 loop: CASSIGSTNEKLFF. The DNA for the CDR3 is TGTGCCAGTAGTATAGGCAGTACTAATGAAAAACTGTTTTTT.

The J gene is TRBJ1-2, the V gene TRBV28; TRBD1 is a possible D gene (5 bases). V lost 3 bases, J lost 2 bases, and 13 bases lay in between. The CDR3 has 15 amino acids. Germline V gene sequence: CDR1 MDHEN, CDR2 SYDVKM. The CDR3 DNA reads as TGTGCCAGCAGTTTCCCGCAGGGAGGGAACTATGGCTACACCTTC. Its translation is CASSFPQGGNYGYTF.

This clone was picked up a small number of times. The J gene is TRBJ1-1, the V gene TRBV7-9, with 9 bases aligning to TRBD1. The CDR3 contains 15 residues. CDR1 is SEHNR, CDR2 FQNEAQ, per germline (reference sequence). Trimming cost V 0 bases and J 5 bases; bases outside gene matches: 4. CDR3 protein: CASSLASTGGTEAFF. The CDR3 DNA reads TGTGCCAGCAGCTTAGCGTCGACAGGGGGGACTGAAGCTTTCTTT.

The CDR3 nucleotides are TGTGCCAGCAGTGACTCGAGGACCGGGGAGCTGTTTTTT. This translates into CASSDSRTGELFF. V usage is TRBV6-4 and J usage is TRBJ2-2; the D is unclear. Germline V gene lookup returns CDR1 MRHNA and CDR2 SNTAGT. The CDR3 is 13 residues long. V gave up 0 bases and J gave up 5 bases, with 4 bases separating them.